This T cell receptor beta chain was obtained from a study of cytomegalovirus exposure and HLA in healthy donors. Study conclusions and caveats: Rarity characterized most TCR sequences, yet some public TCRs appeared in many donors. A later analysis reportedly found that, within productive TCRs, an Asian-associated ancestry cluster had fewer N-insertions than the mean observed across the approximately 670 donors. Later on, an analysis showed TCR association rates differing by HLA locus, with DRB1 the most and HLA-C the fewest.

To note about this clone: Its antigen is unknown.

Unmatched junction bases numbered 10, after V lost 5 bases and J lost 14 bases. The CDR3 covers 14 residues. Germline V gives CDR1 SNHLY, CDR2 FYNNEI. Primers included in the PCR were 60 Vbeta and 13 Jbeta primers. Sequencing used immunoSEQ multiplex PCR; TCRdb keeps in-frame clones, though not all of them. Of roughly 71,000 clones listed, 66% were seen once; the top ten hold about 20%. The specimen was PBMCs. The receptor was isolated from a man aged 40-55 years in good health and CMV-seropositive. V is TRBV2 and J is TRBJ1-6, with 9 bases matching TRBD1. CDR3 sequence (DNA): TGTGCCAGCAGTTATCCTCCGGGACAGGGTTCCCTCCACTTT. This codes for CASSYPPGQGSLHF.